This T cell receptor (beta chain) came from a study of technical replicates of blood from four donors. In its sample, this clone was seen once. V lost 0 bases and J lost 0, with 18 bases in between. CDR3 size: 18 residues. In germline, CDR1 is SGHRS, CDR2 YFSETQ. The data were produced by immunoSEQ multiplex PCR, yet TCRdb's version contains in-frame clones alone and is incomplete. The top ten clones hold 0.25% of a sample with tens of thousands of clones, about 91% of them seen once. Sequencing was performed on T cells isolated from PBMCs. This sequence originates from a human donor in good health. The rearrangement links TRBV5-1 to TRBJ1-1; TRBD1 is a possible D gene (6 bases). Here the CDR3 reads CASSLEAYRAVVNTEAFF. CDR3 coding DNA: TGCGCCAGCAGCTTGGAGGCCTACAGGGCTGTGGTGAACACTGAAGCTTTCTTT.